This TCR beta chain was captured by sequencing in a study of vaccination and CD4 T cells after COVID-19 (dated by TCRdb to the early 2020s). For the wider study: Every convalescent patient had a positive nasal swab PCR test for SARS-CoV-2, with mild disease in nine patients and severe disease in one. Post-COVID blood samples were collected from convalescent patients a median of around 100 days after diagnosis, with a range of roughly 30 to 161 days. In 9 to 11 COVID-19 convalescent patients and a handful of infection-naive healthy vaccine recipients, researchers compared the spike-specific CD4+ TCR repertoire from before mRNA vaccination with the repertoire from after. The convalescent cohort included six males and four females, with two Hispanic individuals, seven Caucasians, two Asians and one multiracial person. Participants got two doses of the Pfizer-BioNTech BNT162b2 vaccine (n=8) or two doses of the Moderna mRNA-1273 vaccine (n=2). The cultures were stimulated with overlapping spike peptide pools from SARS-CoV-2 and from the common cold coronaviruses HCoV-NL63, HCoV-OC43 and HCoV-229E. The time from the second vaccine dose to post-vaccine blood sampling had a median of roughly 72 days and ranged from about 12 to 241 days. Control cultures received a CEFX viral epitope pool as the positive control, an HIV-1 Nef peptide pool as the negative control, or no peptide. What the authors observed across the whole study: Nearly all vaccine-specific clones in convalescent patients (304 of 307) were mono-reactive for SARS-CoV-2 spike rather than cross-reactive with common cold coronaviruses. Only a relatively small number of convalescent patients were included in the study, and early timepoints following natural infection were not analyzed. In convalescent patients, a median roughly 86% of post-vaccine SARS-CoV-2-reactive clones were detected only after vaccination, suggesting vaccine-specific priming. An increase in the median number of SARS-CoV-2-reactive clonotypes from approximately 20 after infection to some 38 after vaccination was observed, but the change was not found to be significant.

The method behind the library was PCR. TCR sequencing of DNA from cultured CD4+ T cells used the Oncomine TCR Beta short-read assay at the Johns Hopkins FTIC core. The QIAamp micro DNA kit was used to extract genomic DNA from the cultured CD4+ T cells. The Oncomine TCR Beta libraries from cultured CD4+ T cells were pooled using unique dual indexes and then sequenced on an Illumina iSeq 100. As for how the authors treated the data: Non-productive sequences were removed, and CDR3s that did not start with C, did not end with F or W, or were shorter than 7 amino acids were discarded. Antigen-specific clonotypes were identified using the MANAFEST web application through comparison of peptide-stimulated wells with reference and other culture wells. For a clone to be called positive, the clone needed an FDR below 0.05, an odds ratio above 5, and a productive frequency above 0.1% in at least two of three replicate wells. Cross-reactive clonotypes were defined as significantly expanded in both SARS-CoV-2 spike wells and at least one common cold coronavirus spike condition. Using R version 3.6.1, CDR3 homology was evaluated through Levenshtein distances (stringdist) along with unrooted phylogenetic trees (ape). The public sequencing data were trimmed at Q25 with fastp and processed into clonotypes with MiXCR by TCRdb, which kept only in-frame beta chains. CDR3 protein duplicates are merged, each entry listing the most common genes and DNA. TCRdb assigned the V and J calls; the authors' analysis was not used. This sample lists fewer than 15,000 distinct CDR3 sequences; 35% were detected once. The biggest ten clones account for roughly an eighth of the sample.

A few counts support this clonotype. The target of this receptor is not known. No base quality information exists; no much larger clone differs at one position. V lost 0 bases and J lost 6 bases; the stretch between them is 5 bases long. The germline V gene (reference sequence) supplies CDR1 WNHNN and CDR2 SYGVQD. The CDR3 numbers 13 residues from cysteine through phenylalanine. CDR3 DNA is the only sequence kept; it has 39 bases, read in frame from the first base. Read against the paper, the sample's treatment or condition label means: roughly 11-day PBMC culture with coronavirus spike peptide pools or control peptides (ViraFEST assay). The ViraFEST assay, used in the study, expanded antigen-specific T cells with peptide pools and then identified the expanded clonotypes through TCR sequencing. The positive SARS-CoV-2 PCR tests of the convalescent patients were dated from March to December 2020, before the Alpha, Beta and Delta variants emerged in the United States. Each well held two million PBMCs cultured with around 9 ug/ml peptide pools in IMDM containing 5% human AB serum and roughly 10 IU/ml IL-2. On days 3 and 7, half of the culture medium was replaced with fresh IL-2-containing medium. CD4+ T cells were isolated after approximately eleven days of culture through negative selection using the EasySep CD4+ T cell isolation kit. PBMCs were separated from whole blood using Ficoll-Paque Plus gradient centrifugation and then either used fresh or cryopreserved at -140C. Each culture condition was generally run in triplicate wells.

The receptor chain draws on TRBV10-1 and TRBJ2-2; the D gene remains uncertain. Sequences were obtained from CD4+ T cells from blood, cultured in vitro. The TCR was taken from a human donor who had recovered from COVID-19. The CDR3 protein is CASSESGAGELFF. DNA sequence: TGCGCCAGCAGTGAGTCGGGCGCCGGGGAGCTGTTTTTT.